This T cell receptor (beta chain) was identified in a study of cytomegalovirus exposure and HLA in healthy donors. General study points: The listing of 160 or so TCR beta chains classed them as cytomegalovirus-associated. An Asian-associated ancestry cluster reportedly showed fewer N-insertions than the approximately 650-donor mean in a later analysis.

The V gene's germline CDR1 is MNHEY and CDR2 SMNVEV (reference sequence). Trimming stripped 6 bases from V and 4 bases from J, with 13 bases between. This CDR3 is 13 amino acids long. About this clone itself: Its antigen is undetermined.

PCR primers comprised 60 Vbeta and 13 Jbeta primers. Assay used: immunoSEQ multiplex PCR; TCRdb lists only in-frame clones, some missing. This table has some 150,000 clones, 80% to 90% appearing once. Sequenced input: PBMCs. V usage is TRBV27 and J usage is TRBJ2-7, with D tentatively TRBD2 (6 bases). The origin of this receptor is a woman in her 30s in good health and CMV-seronegative. The CDR3 bases are TGTGCCAGCAGGCCAGGAGGGGCTTACGAGCAGTACTTC. Amino acid sequence: CASRPGGAYEQYF.